The rows below give T cell receptor beta chains drawn from one sample of a study of blood T cell repertoires in COVID-19. The method was immunoSEQ multiplex PCR; TCRdb's version includes in-frame clones alone and lacks a portion of them. This sample yields roughly 670,000 clones, of which 85% to 90% are seen a single time; roughly 0.26% belongs to the top ten. Material for sequencing was peripheral blood. Receptors were obtained from a young woman with acute or convalescent COVID-19. CDR3s include the opening cysteine and the closing phenylalanine or tryptophan. A D gene is named only where the DNA matches it firmly. The listing skips clone size in some rows; elsewhere it reads once, few, many or a size class.

-	-	TRBJ1-1	TRBV13	TGTGCCAGCAGCTTATGGCAGGGGACTGAAGCTTTCTTT	CASSLWQGTEAFF
TRBD1	-	TRBJ1-1	TRBV6-5	TGTGCCAGCAGTCAAACAGGGGTGAACACTGAAGCTTTCTTT	CASSQTGVNTEAFF
TRBD2	-	TRBJ2-7	TRBV7-2	TGTGCCACCCTCCGCGGGGGGGGGTACGAGCAGTACTTC	CATLRGGGYEQYF
TRBD1	-	TRBJ1-1	TRBV29-1	TGCAGCGTCTTCGCGGGACAGGGAGTAATGAACACTGAAGCTTTCTTT	CSVFAGQGVMNTEAFF
-	-	TRBJ1-6	TRBV12-3/TRBV12-4	TGTGCCAGCAGGCCCTCAGGGATTTCACCCCTCCACTTT	CASRPSGISPLHF
-	-	TRBJ1-4	TRBV6-2/TRBV6-3	TGTGCCAGCAGTTTCCCCGCATGGCTGAATGAAAAACTGTTTTTT	CASSFPAWLNEKLFF
-	-	TRBJ1-2	TRBV27	TGTGCCAGCAGTTTAGGGTTTGGGCAGGGCGTTTGGTATGGCTACACCTTC	CASSLGFGQGVWYGYTF
TRBD1	-	TRBJ1-5	TRBV11-2	TGTGCCAGCAGCCCCGGGACAGGGGGACAGCCCCAGCATTTT	CASSPGTGGQPQHF
TRBD2	once	TRBJ2-3	TRBV3-1/TRBV3-2	TGTGCCAGCAGCCAGGGACTAGCGGACACAGATACGCAGTATTTT	CASSQGLADTDTQYF
TRBD1	-	TRBJ1-2	TRBV5-6	TGTGCCAGCAGCCTGGGACAGGTCGAACGCTATGGCTACACCTTC	CASSLGQVERYGYTF
-	-	TRBJ2-3	TRBV2	TGTGCCAGCAGTGGGCGTCGACTAGAGTTGGGAACAGATACGCAGTATTTT	CASSGRRLELGTDTQYF
TRBD1	few	TRBJ1-1	TRBV6-2/TRBV6-3	TGTGCCAGCAGTACTTTAGACAGGGTCGGGGACACTGAAGCTTTCTTT	CASSTLDRVGDTEAFF
TRBD1	-	TRBJ1-1	TRBV5-1	TGCGCCAGCAGCCAGCGACAGGGGGCGGTTGAAGCTTTCTTT	CASSQRQGAVEAFF
-	-	TRBJ1-2	TRBV4-3	TGCGCCAGCAGCCAAGCCTACAGGGTAGACTATGGCTACACCTTC	CASSQAYRVDYGYTF
-	-	TRBJ2-3	TRBV13	TGTGCCAGCAGCTTAAATCGGGGAGATACGCAGTATTTT	CASSLNRGDTQYF
-	-	TRBJ2-7	TRBV12-3/TRBV12-4	TGTGCCAGCAGTATCAACTACGAGCAGTACTTC	CASSINYEQYF
-	-	TRBJ2-1	TRBV9	TGTGCCAGCAGCGACGCCCTCAGGGGAACCTACAATGAGCAGTTCTTC	CASSDALRGTYNEQFF
TRBD1	-	TRBJ1-2	TRBV27	TGTGCCAGCAGTCTAACCCGGGACAGGGAGTACGGCTACACCTTC	CASSLTRDREYGYTF
TRBD1	-	TRBJ1-2	TRBV29-1	TGCAGCGTTGAAGATTGGACAGGCTATGGCTACACCTTC	CSVEDWTGYGYTF
TRBD2	-	TRBJ2-3	TRBV13	TGTGCCAGCAGCAAACGATACAAACTAGCGGGGGCAGATACGCAGTATTTT	CASSKRYKLAGADTQYF
-	-	TRBJ2-1	TRBV5-1	TGCGCCAGCAGCCCTTGGGGGGACAATGAGCAGTTCTTC	CASSPWGDNEQFF
-	-	TRBJ1-2	TRBV6-1	TGTGCCAGCAGTGAAAGAGACTATGGCTACACCTTC	CASSERDYGYTF
-	-	TRBJ1-3	TRBV15	TGTGCCACCAATCCCCTGTCGGGAAACACCATATATTTT	CATNPLSGNTIYF
TRBD1	-	TRBJ1-1	TRBV6-2/TRBV6-3	TGTGCCAGCAGTTACTCGAGAGACAGGGCAAACTTGAACACTGAAGCTTTCTTT	CASSYSRDRANLNTEAFF
TRBD1	-	TRBJ2-7	TRBV25-1	TGTGCCAGCAGTGGACAGGGTTCGGGGCTTTCCTTC	CASSGQGSGLSF
TRBD1	-	TRBJ1-2	TRBV30	TGTGCCTGGAGCGCTGACAGGGGGCACGGCTACACCTTC	CAWSADRGHGYTF
TRBD1	-	TRBJ2-4	TRBV30	TGTGCCTGGAGTTTTCCCCCTAAGACCCGACAGGGACAGGCCAAAAACATTCAGTACTTC	CAWSFPPKTRQGQAKNIQYF
TRBD1	-	TRBJ1-2	TRBV19	TGTGCCAGTAGTATAAAGGGACAGCAGATCTTCTATGGCTACACCTTC	CASSIKGQQIFYGYTF
-	-	TRBJ1-1	TRBV7-9	TGTGCCAGCCGCAGAGCGGGGGTGAGGGCTGAAGCTTTCTTT	CASRRAGVRAEAFF
TRBD1	-	TRBJ1-1	TRBV4-1	TGCGCCAGCAGCCAGGGACAGGGGGGGGTGAACACTGAAGCTTTCTTT	CASSQGQGGVNTEAFF
-	-	TRBJ1-2	TRBV3-1/TRBV3-2	TGTGCCAGCAGCCAACCCGAGTCCGCTAACTATGGCTACACCTTC	CASSQPESANYGYTF
TRBD1	-	TRBJ2-2	TRBV6-5	TGTGCCAGCATGACAGGGGGAAACGGGGAGCTGTTTTTT	CASMTGGNGELFF
-	once	TRBJ1-4	TRBV24-1	TGTGCCACCAGTGATCGTGAAAAACTGTTTTTT	CATSDREKLFF
-	-	TRBJ1-2	TRBV19	TGTGCCAGTAGTATTTGGGGGAGGGTAACTAACTATGGCTACACCTTC	CASSIWGRVTNYGYTF
TRBD1	-	TRBJ1-5	TRBV10-3	TGTGCCATCAGTGGGACAGGGGTAAGCAATCAGCCCCAGCATTTT	CAISGTGVSNQPQHF
-	-	TRBJ1-2	TRBV11-2	TGTGCCAGCAGCTTAGTAGGGGTTAACTATGGCTACACCTTC	CASSLVGVNYGYTF
-	-	TRBJ1-2	TRBV6-5	TGTGCCAGCAGTTCCTGGGGCAGCGACTATGGCTACACCTTC	CASSSWGSDYGYTF
TRBD1	-	TRBJ1-3	TRBV30	TGTGCCTCCCAGGGGGCCAGAAACACCATATATTTT	CASQGARNTIYF
-	-	TRBJ2-2	TRBV4-3	TGCGCCAGCAGCCAGATCAGACAGTACACCGGGGAGCTGTTTTTT	CASSQIRQYTGELFF
-	few	TRBJ1-1	TRBV6-5	TGTGCCAGCTACTACACTGAGAACACTGAAGCTTTCTTT	CASYYTENTEAFF
TRBD1	-	TRBJ1-5	TRBV27	TGTGCCAGCAGGAGGACAGGTCCCAATCAGCCCCAGCATTTT	CASRRTGPNQPQHF